The rows below give T cell receptor beta chains drawn from one sample of a study of PD-1 blockade in classical Hodgkin lymphoma. TCRdb's table, derived via immunoSEQ multiplex PCR, lists solely in-frame clones and lacks some. The sample includes about 94,000 clones, 89% of them seen just once. The specimen was peripheral blood mononuclear cells (PBMCs), collected before the second cycle of nivolumab. These receptors came from a human donor with classical Hodgkin lymphoma. CDR3s include the opening cysteine and the closing phenylalanine or tryptophan. Fields, in order: J gene, CDR3 length, clone size, V gene, D gene, CDR3 DNA, CDR3 protein. The D gene is left open where the match is weak. Size tells how often a clone was seen (once, few, many) or the class of an expanded clone, and some rows leave it out.

TRBJ2-3 14 - TRBV7-6 - TGTGCCAGCAGCCCCCTAGGGGCGAGGGATACGCAGTATTTT CASSPLGARDTQYF
TRBJ1-4 15 few TRBV6-5 - TGTGCCAGCAGTCACCGGGACATTGGGAATGAAAAACTGTTTTTT CASSHRDIGNEKLFF
TRBJ2-1 14 - TRBV29-1 - TGCAGCGTGGGCGCCGAGGGAAGGGGAGGGGGGCAGTTCTTC CSVGAEGRGGGQFF
TRBJ2-7 15 - TRBV10-1 - TGTGCCAGCAGTGAAGATAGCCGGGGCTTCTACGAGCAGTACTTC CASSEDSRGFYEQYF
TRBJ1-1 12 - TRBV7-9 - TGTGCCAGCAGCCTACAGGGATCTGAAGCTTTCTTT CASSLQGSEAFF
TRBJ2-1 13 - TRBV6-4 TRBD1 TGTGCCAGCAGAGGGACAGGGAACAATGAGCAGTTCTTC CASRGTGNNEQFF
TRBJ2-1 15 - TRBV6-5 TRBD1 TGTGCCAGCAGCACGCCCGGGACAGGGGCCAATGAGCAGTTCTTC CASSTPGTGANEQFF
TRBJ2-1 18 - TRBV7-9 TRBD2 TGTGCCAGCAGCTTTACTAGCGGGATATCGGTATACAACAATGAGCAGTTCTTC CASSFTSGISVYNNEQFF
TRBJ2-7 15 - TRBV14 TRBD2 TGTGCCAGCAGCCAACGTATAGCGGGAACGAGTGAGCAGTACTTC CASSQRIAGTSEQYF
TRBJ2-3 15 few TRBV5-1 TRBD2 TGCGCCAGCAGCCTGGGAGGGGCTCGCACAGATACGCAGTATTTT CASSLGGARTDTQYF
TRBJ1-3 15 - TRBV4-1 - TGCGCCAGCAGCCAAGATGGGTATACTGGAAACACCATATATTTT CASSQDGYTGNTIYF
TRBJ1-4 16 - TRBV18 TRBD1 TGTGCCACCGCGGGACAGTACTCTGCAACTAATGAAAAACTGTTTTTT CATAGQYSATNEKLFF
TRBJ2-3 16 - TRBV4-1 - TGCGCCAGCAGCCACCTCGGGAGAGAGGGCACAGATACGCAGTATTTT CASSHLGREGTDTQYF
TRBJ2-3 14 - TRBV7-9 TRBD2 TGTGCCAGCAGCGGAGGACTAGCGGGAGCTACGCAGTATTTT CASSGGLAGATQYF
TRBJ2-1 15 - TRBV5-6 - TGTGCCAGCAGCCGCGGAATGTCTGACTACAATGAGCAGTTCTTC CASSRGMSDYNEQFF
TRBJ1-3 14 - TRBV6-9 - TGTGCCAGCAGTCAATCACTCGGGGGACACACCATATATTTT CASSQSLGGHTIYF
TRBJ2-1 16 - TRBV5-8 TRBD2 TGTGCCAGCAGCCCTATAACTAGCGCGATCTACAATGAGCAGTTCTTC CASSPITSAIYNEQFF
TRBJ1-3 13 - TRBV28 - TGTGCCGGATGGTCTAACTCTGGAAACACCATATATTTT CAGWSNSGNTIYF
TRBJ2-7 14 - TRBV5-6 - TGTGCCAGCAGCACCGGCGAGGGTTCTGCCGAGCAGTACTTC CASSTGEGSAEQYF
TRBJ1-4 13 - TRBV18 - TGTGCCAGCCAGGGGCAGCGGGGCGAAAAACTGTTTTTT CASQGQRGEKLFF
TRBJ1-5 14 - TRBV6-6 - TGTGCCAGCAGTTACGACCTGTACAATCAGCCCCAGCATTTT CASSYDLYNQPQHF
TRBJ1-2 13 - TRBV18 TRBD1 TGTGCCAGCTCACCCGGACAGGGGTATGGCTACACCTTC CASSPGQGYGYTF